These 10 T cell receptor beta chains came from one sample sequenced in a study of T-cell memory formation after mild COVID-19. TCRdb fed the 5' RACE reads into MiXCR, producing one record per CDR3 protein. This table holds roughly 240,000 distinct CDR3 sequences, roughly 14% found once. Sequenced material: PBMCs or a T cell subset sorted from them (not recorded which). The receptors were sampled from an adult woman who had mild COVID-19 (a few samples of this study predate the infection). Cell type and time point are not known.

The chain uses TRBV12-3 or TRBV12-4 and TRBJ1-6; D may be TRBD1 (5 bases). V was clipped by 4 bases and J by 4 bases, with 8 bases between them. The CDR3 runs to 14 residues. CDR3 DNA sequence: TGTGCCAGCAGTTCGACAGCTTATAATTCACCCCTCCACTTT. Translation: CASSSTAYNSPLHF.

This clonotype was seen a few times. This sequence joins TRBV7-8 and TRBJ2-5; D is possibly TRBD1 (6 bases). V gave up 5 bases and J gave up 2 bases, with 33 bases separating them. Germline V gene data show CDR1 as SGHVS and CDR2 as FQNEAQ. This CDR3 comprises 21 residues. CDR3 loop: CASSAAIRGNKLAFGQETQYF. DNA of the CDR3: TGTGCCAGCAGCGCAGCGATCAGGGGCAACAAACTTGCGTTTGGACAAGAGACCCAGTACTTC.

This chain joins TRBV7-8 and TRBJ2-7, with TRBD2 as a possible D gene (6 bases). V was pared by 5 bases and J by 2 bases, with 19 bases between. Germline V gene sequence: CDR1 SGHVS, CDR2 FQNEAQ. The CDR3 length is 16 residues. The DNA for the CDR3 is TGTGCCAGCAGCCGGAGAGAAGTAGCGGTGGCCTACGAGCAGTACTTC. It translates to CASSRREVAVAYEQYF.

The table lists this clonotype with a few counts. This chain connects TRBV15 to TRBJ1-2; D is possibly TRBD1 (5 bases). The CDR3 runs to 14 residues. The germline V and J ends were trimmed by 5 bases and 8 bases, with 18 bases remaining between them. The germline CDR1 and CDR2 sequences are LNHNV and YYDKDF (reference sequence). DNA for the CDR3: TGTGCCACCAGCGGGCAAGGACACCGAAGGGGCTACACCTTC. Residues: CATSGQGHRRGYTF.

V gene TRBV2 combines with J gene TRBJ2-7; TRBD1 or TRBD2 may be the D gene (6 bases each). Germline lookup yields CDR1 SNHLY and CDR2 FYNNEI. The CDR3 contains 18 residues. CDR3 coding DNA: TGTGGAAGCATGTGGGGTACAGGGACTTCCCGGACGGAACGCGAGCAGTACTTC. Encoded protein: CGSMWGTGTSRTEREQYF.

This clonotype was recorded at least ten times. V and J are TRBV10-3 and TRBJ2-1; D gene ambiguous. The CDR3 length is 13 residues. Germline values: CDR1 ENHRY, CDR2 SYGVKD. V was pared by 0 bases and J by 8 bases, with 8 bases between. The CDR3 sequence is CAISESMGYEQFF. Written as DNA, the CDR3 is TGTGCCATCAGTGAGTCGATGGGGTATGAGCAGTTCTTC.

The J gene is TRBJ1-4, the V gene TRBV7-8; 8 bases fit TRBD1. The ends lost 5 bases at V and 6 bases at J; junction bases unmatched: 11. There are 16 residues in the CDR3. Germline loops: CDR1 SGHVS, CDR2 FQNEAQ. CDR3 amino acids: CASSRQGALGDEKLFF. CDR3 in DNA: TGTGCCAGCAGCCGCCAGGGGGCGCTGGGGGATGAAAAACTGTTTTTT.

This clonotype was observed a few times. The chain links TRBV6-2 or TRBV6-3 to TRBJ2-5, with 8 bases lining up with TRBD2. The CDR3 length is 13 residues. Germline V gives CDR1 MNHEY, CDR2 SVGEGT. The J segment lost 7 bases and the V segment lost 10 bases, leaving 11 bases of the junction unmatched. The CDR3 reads CAIGLAFGGTQYF. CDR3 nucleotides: TGTGCCATCGGACTAGCCTTTGGGGGGACCCAGTACTTC.

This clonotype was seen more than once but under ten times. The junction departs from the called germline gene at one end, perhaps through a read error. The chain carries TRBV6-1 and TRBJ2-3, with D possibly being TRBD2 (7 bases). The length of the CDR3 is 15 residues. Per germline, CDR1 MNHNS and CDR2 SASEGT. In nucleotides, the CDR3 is TGTGCCAGCAGTGAACTCGGCGGGGGCCGGGAGAATTCCGTTTTT. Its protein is CASSELGGGRENSVF.

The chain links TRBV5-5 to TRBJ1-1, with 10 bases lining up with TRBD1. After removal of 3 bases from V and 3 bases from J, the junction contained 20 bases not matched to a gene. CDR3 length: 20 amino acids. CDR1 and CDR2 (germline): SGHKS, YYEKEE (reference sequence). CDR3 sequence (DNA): TGTGCCAGCAGCTATAGATTAGCCGCCGGGACAGGGGCAGGGTACACTGAAGCTTTCTTT. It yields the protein CASSYRLAAGTGAGYTEAFF.